This T cell receptor (beta chain) appears in the sequencing data of a study of blood T cell repertoires in COVID-19 (TCRdb year 2020). About the study as a whole: Samples covering the acute and convalescent phases of COVID-19 were provided by collaborators in the United States, Italy and Spain. The prospective study material was composed of cDNA or gDNA derived from T cells, B-cell-depleted T cells, or PBMCs. The dataset comprised deeply sampled blood TCRbeta repertoires from subjects exposed to, actively infected with, or recovered from COVID-19. The repertoires were released in a freely available public database intended as a resource for research on the immune response to SARS-CoV-2. Samples came from the ongoing ImmuneRACE study (first 160 participants) plus 1,254 subjects from 6 global collaborators. A de-identified subject ID, COVID-19 status, age in years and sex were almost always included in the sample metadata. HLA class I and class II types, where available, came from metadata supplied by the sample provider rather than from assay-based typing. What the work shows at the level of the full study, not this receptor alone: The quantity of clinical and demographic metadata differed by source and by participant and was supplied without curation.

The immunoSEQ Assay, a bias-controlled multiplex PCR, was used to amplify TCRbeta CDR3 regions from genomic DNA. The authors processed their data as follows. The number of nucleated cells in each sample was estimated by amplification of reference gene primers within the assay. Sequence reads were collapsed and filtered to measure the absolute abundance of every unique TCRbeta CDR3 rearrangement. Productive Simpson clonality was computed per sample as the square root of Simpson's diversity index over productive rearrangements. As stored in TCRdb, this immuneACCESS dataset retains in-frame rearrangements with V and J assigned. A fraction of the clones does not appear; measured against another copy, unresolved V genes explain less than half of the discrepancy, and the remainder lacks a known reason. The V and J calls and the clone size are those of that table, but D and trimming were determined from the DNA. The sample includes approximately 75,000 clones, with more than 80% observed a single time. The ten largest clones take up about 7% of the sample.

Whole blood was collected in K2EDTA tubes by collaborating institutions according to the institutions' own protocols. Collaborator samples were shipped for TCRbeta analysis as frozen whole blood, isolated PBMCs, or DNA extracted from either sample type. The CDR3, cysteine through phenylalanine, is 16 amino acids long. Just the 48-base CDR3 DNA is kept, in frame starting at base 1. V is pruned by 6 bases and J by 5 bases, leaving 13 bases of the junction without a gene match. Per the germline V gene, SNHLY is the CDR1 and FYNNEI is the CDR2. Turning to this clone: The clone's antigen remains unknown. The record has no base qualities; no much larger clone is one base away.

The clonotype comes from a human donor in a cohort sampled during active COVID-19. The sample consisted of peripheral blood. The chain was built from TRBV2 and TRBJ2-3; TRBD1 agrees with 8 junctional bases. The CDR3 has the sequence CASSRDRRLLGDTQYF. The nucleotides are TGTGCCAGCAGCCGGGACAGGCGACTTCTTGGAGATACGCAGTATTTT.